These T cell receptor beta chains were read from a single sample in a study of beta chain features in type 1 diabetes. Only in-frame clones appear in the TCRdb table, and some are missing; sequencing was by immunoSEQ multiplex PCR. The table includes hundreds of thousands of clones, 25% to 35% detected once. Sequences were obtained from naive CD4+ T cells from blood. The receptors originated from a man aged 18 to 30 in good health. Both conserved end residues are part of each CDR3.

len | j_gene | v_gene | CDR3aa
13 | TRBJ1-1 | TRBV29-1 | CSIEGQQNTEAFF
11 | TRBJ2-7 | TRBV2 | CASNDYYEQYF
10 | TRBJ1-2 | TRBV30 | CAWSKNGYTF
12 | TRBJ1-4 | TRBV30 | CALDTRMGKLFF
15 | TRBJ2-3 | TRBV4-3 | CASSLRTSGTDTQYF
14 | TRBJ2-7 | TRBV6-5 | CASSPPGGTYEQYF
14 | TRBJ2-5 | TRBV7-9 | CASSPEDRQETQYF
13 | TRBJ2-1 | TRBV6-6 | CASTSTEYNEQFF
11 | TRBJ2-3 | TRBV14 | CASSPLDTQYF
15 | TRBJ2-7 | TRBV29-1 | CSVGRLAGGGYEQYF
13 | TRBJ1-1 | TRBV29-1 | CSVEGRLNTEAFF
11 | TRBJ2-1 | TRBV20-1 | CSASENNEQFF
15 | TRBJ2-5 | TRBV7-8 | CASSPQTSLQETQYF
14 | TRBJ2-3 | TRBV5-4 | CASSANRALGTQYF
16 | TRBJ2-7 | TRBV6-6 | CASSYLVDRGQYEQYF
16 | TRBJ2-3 | TRBV6-5 | CASSYSIGRAQDTQYF
14 | TRBJ2-5 | TRBV30 | CAWSRDRGQETQYF